Listed below are T cell receptor beta chains from one sample, sequenced in a study of T cell changes during pregnancy in multiple sclerosis. The table came from immunoSEQ multiplex PCR; TCRdb's copy has only in-frame clones and leaves some out. The repertoire holds around 80,000 clones, with 92% as singletons. Source: peripheral blood, taken before pregnancy. Receptors were obtained from a female donor with multiple sclerosis, enrolled in a pregnancy study. Each CDR3 is given with its conserved first and last residue. Not every row has a clone size; where given, it reads once, few, many or a size class.

>-|TRBV27
CASSLAGVETQYF
>-|TRBV9
CASSAGLAGGNEQFF
>-|TRBV28
CASRLQGAVAFF
>-|TRBV6-1
CASTTRGWTEAFF
>once|TRBV9
CASSVGLADYNEQFF
>-|TRBV30
CAWTLDERGYEQYF
>-|TRBV7-6
CASSLGRGSSGNTIYF
>-|TRBV7-9
CASSLRQGALYNEQFF
>once|TRBV14
CASSQDFAGLLAYNEQFF
>once|TRBV11-3
CASSLAGTSGGGRELFF
>-|TRBV28
CASSLDYTGTGYGYTF
>once|TRBV6-1
CASSEEGLAGWDEQFF
>-|TRBV5-5
CASSADDWRAGDTQYF
>-|TRBV6-6
CASRSSGVHQGEQFF
>once|TRBV4-3
CASSNIPPRGLANEQFF
>-|TRBV27
CASSAYFGTANGYTF
>-|TRBV28
CASSFRGQYSNQPQHF
>-|TRBV27
CASSPIVSVNSYEQYF
>-|TRBV28
CASSPTGFQSSYNEQFF
>once|TRBV7-9
CAWGTISTDTQYF
>-|TRBV19
CASSKGQGFTDTQYF
>-|TRBV2
CASSDRTGYQPQHF
>-|TRBV18
CASSPRRNTGELFF